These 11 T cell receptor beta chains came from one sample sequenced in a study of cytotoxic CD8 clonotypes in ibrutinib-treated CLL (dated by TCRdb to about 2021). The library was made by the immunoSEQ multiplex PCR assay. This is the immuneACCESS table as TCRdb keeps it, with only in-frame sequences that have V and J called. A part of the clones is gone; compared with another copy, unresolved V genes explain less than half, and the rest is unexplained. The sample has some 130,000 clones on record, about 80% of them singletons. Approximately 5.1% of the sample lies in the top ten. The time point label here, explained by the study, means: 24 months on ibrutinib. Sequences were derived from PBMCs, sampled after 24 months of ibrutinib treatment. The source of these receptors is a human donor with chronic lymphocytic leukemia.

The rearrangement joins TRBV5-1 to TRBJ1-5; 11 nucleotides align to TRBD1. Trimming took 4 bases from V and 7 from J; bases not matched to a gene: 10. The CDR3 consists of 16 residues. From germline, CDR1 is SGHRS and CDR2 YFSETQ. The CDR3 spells CASSPGPGQGGQPQHF. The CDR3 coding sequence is TGCGCCAGCAGCCCAGGCCCGGGACAGGGGGGGCAGCCCCAGCATTTT.

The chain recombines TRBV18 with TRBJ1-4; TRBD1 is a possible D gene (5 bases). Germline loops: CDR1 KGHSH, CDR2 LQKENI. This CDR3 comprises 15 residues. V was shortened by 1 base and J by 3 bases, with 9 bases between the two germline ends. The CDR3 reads CASSPQGLSNEKLFF. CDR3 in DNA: TGTGCCAGCTCACCACAGGGGTTGTCTAATGAAAAACTGTTTTTT.

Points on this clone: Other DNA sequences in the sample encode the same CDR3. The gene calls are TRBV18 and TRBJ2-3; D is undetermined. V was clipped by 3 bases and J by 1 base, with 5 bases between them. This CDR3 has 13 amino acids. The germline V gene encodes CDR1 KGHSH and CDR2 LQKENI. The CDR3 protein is CASSPGGTDTQYF. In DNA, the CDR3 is TGTGCCAGCTCACCGGGCGGCACAGATACGCAGTATTTT.

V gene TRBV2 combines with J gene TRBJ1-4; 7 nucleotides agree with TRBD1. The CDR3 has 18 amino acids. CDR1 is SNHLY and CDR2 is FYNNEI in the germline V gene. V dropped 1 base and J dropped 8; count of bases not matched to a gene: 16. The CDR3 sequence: CASSEGPGGAAPGEKLFF. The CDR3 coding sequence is TGTGCCAGCAGTGAAGGGCCAGGGGGAGCGGCCCCGGGGGAAAAACTGTTTTTT. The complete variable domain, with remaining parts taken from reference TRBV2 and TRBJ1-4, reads EPEVTQTPSHQVTQMGQEVILRCVPISNHLYFYWYRQILGQKVEFLVSFYNNEISEKSEIFDDQFSVERPDGSNFTLKIRSTKLEDSAMYFCASSEGPGGAAPGEKLFFGSGTQLSVL.

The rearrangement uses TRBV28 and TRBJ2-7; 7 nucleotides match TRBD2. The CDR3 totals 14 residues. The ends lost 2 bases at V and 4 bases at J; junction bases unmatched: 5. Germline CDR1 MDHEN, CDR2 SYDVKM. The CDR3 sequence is CASSLGGSWYEQYF. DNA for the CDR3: TGTGCCAGCAGTTTAGGCGGGAGCTGGTACGAGCAGTACTTC.

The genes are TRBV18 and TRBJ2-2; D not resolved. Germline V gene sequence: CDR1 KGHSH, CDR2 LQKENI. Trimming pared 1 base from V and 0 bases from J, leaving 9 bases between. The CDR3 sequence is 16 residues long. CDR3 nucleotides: TGTGCCAGCTCACCACAGGGTGGAGCGAACACCGGGGAGCTGTTTTTT. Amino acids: CASSPQGGANTGELFF.

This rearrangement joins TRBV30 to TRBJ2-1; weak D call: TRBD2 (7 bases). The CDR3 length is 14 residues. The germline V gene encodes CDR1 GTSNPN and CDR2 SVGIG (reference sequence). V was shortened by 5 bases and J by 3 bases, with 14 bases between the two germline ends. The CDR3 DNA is TGTGCCTGGCATAGGGGGGGGCTCTACAATGAGCAGTTCTTC. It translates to CAWHRGGLYNEQFF.

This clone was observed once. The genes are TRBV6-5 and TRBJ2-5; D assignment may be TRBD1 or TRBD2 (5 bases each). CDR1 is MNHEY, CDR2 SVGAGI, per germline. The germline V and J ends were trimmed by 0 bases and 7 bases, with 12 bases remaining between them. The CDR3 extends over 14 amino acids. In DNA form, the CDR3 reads TGTGCCAGCAGTTACTCCGGGACCCCAGGGACCCAGTACTTC. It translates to CASSYSGTPGTQYF.

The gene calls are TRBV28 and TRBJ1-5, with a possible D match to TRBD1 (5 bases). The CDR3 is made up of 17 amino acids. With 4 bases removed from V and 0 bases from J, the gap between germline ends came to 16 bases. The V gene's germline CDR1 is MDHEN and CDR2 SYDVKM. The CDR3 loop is CASSSPGTQYSNQPQHF. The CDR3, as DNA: TGTGCCAGCAGTTCTCCCGGGACCCAATATAGCAATCAGCCCCAGCATTTT.

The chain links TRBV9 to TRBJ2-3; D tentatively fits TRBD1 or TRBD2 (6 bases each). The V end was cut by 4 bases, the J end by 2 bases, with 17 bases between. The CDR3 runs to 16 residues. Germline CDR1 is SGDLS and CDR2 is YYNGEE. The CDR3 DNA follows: TGTGCCAGCAGCCGGGACTCCACGGGACACACAGATACGCAGTATTTT. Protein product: CASSRDSTGHTDTQYF.

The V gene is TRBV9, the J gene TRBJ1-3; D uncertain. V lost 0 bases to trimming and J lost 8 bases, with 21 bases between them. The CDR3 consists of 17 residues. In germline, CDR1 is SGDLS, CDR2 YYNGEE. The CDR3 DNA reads TGTGCCAGCAGCGTAGCCCCAATCGGGGTTGGGGAGGACACCATATATTTT. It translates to CASSVAPIGVGEDTIYF.